Presented here are 32 T cell receptor beta chains from one specimen sequenced in a study of cytomegalovirus exposure and HLA in healthy donors. PCR used 60 Vbeta primers and 13 Jbeta primers. Sequencing used immunoSEQ multiplex PCR; TCRdb keeps in-frame clones, though not all of them. The sample consists of tens of thousands of clones, around 85% of them appearing once. Sequencing input: PBMCs. Every receptor here comes from a man aged 50 to 59 in good health and CMV-seronegative.

This clone showed up just once. The CDR3 loop reads CASSIKGQGEYGYTF. The CDR3 nucleotides read TGTGCCAGTAGTATAAAGGGACAGGGAGAGTATGGCTACACCTTC. The chain uses TRBV19 and TRBJ1-2; 9 bases agree with TRBD1. From germline, CDR1 is LNHDA and CDR2 SQIVND (reference sequence). This CDR3 is 15 amino acids long. The junction had 6 bases not matched to a gene; V was cut back by 2 bases and J by 5 bases.

This clone was seen a handful of times. The chain combines TRBV7-9 with TRBJ1-3; 7 bases align to TRBD1. The germline V gene encodes CDR1 SEHNR and CDR2 FQNEAQ (reference sequence). Trimming at V came to 0 bases and at J to 3 bases, leaving 5 bases not matched to a gene. The CDR3 has 16 residues. The CDR3 coding sequence is TGTGCCAGCAGCTTAGCACAGGGGATCGGTGGAAACACCATATATTTT. It encodes CASSLAQGIGGNTIYF. Complete variable domain (other parts from reference TRBV7-9 and TRBJ1-3): DTGVSQNPRHKITKRGQNVTFRCDPISEHNRLYWYRQTLGQGPEFLTYFQNEAQLEKSRLLSDRFSAERPKGSFSTLEIQRTEQGDSAMYLCASSLAQGIGGNTIYFGEGSWLTVV.

The CDR3 DNA sequence: TGTGCCAGTAGGCCAACAGGGACGGTCGGTCAGCCCCAGCATTTT. Protein: CASRPTGTVGQPQHF. J is TRBJ1-5 and V is TRBV19, with D perhaps matching TRBD1 (6 bases). With 6 bases removed from V and 6 bases from J, the gap between germline ends came to 18 bases. This CDR3 is 15 amino acids long. CDR1 LNHDA and CDR2 SQIVND come from the germline V gene (reference sequence).

V usage is TRBV7-2 and J usage is TRBJ1-1, with a weak D call TRBD1 (5 bases). V was shortened by 4 bases and J by 5 bases, with 11 bases between the two germline ends. CDR3 length equals 13 residues. Germline assignment: CDR1 SGHTA and CDR2 FQGNSA. In DNA form, the CDR3 reads TGTGCCAGCAGCTGGTCGGGGGAGACTGAAGCTTTCTTT. The encoded protein is CASSWSGETEAFF.

Worth noting for this clone: At one boundary the junction diverges from the germline segment, which might be a read error. The chain has TRBV7-9 and TRBJ2-1, with D perhaps matching TRBD1 (6 bases). The CDR3 loop spans 14 amino acids. CDR1 and CDR2 from the germline V gene are SEHNR and FQNEAQ (reference sequence). The CDR3 reads CSSSFSQGYNEQFF. For the CDR3, the DNA is TGTTCCAGCAGCTTTTCACAGGGTTACAATGAGCAGTTCTTC.

V and J are TRBV5-1 and TRBJ1-1, with TRBD1 identical over 8 bases. V shed 4 bases and J 5 bases; nucleotides not matched to a gene: 7. Germline-derived CDR1 and CDR2 are SGHRS and YFSETQ. The CDR3 sequence is 14 residues long. CDR3 DNA sequence: TGCGCCAGCAGCGGACAGGGTTCGATGACTGAAGCTTTCTTT. Protein: CASSGQGSMTEAFF.

The chain couples TRBV4-1 to TRBJ1-3; possible D gene TRBD1, 6 bases. The V gene's germline CDR1 is MGHRA and CDR2 YSYEKL. Trimming pared 2 bases from V and 0 bases from J, leaving 11 bases between. This CDR3 spans 16 amino acids. The CDR3 sequence: CASSQPRGSSGNTIYF. In nucleotides, the CDR3 is TGCGCCAGCAGCCAACCGAGGGGGAGCTCTGGAAACACCATATATTTT.

A single count supports this clone. This chain links TRBV4-1 with TRBJ2-1; TRBD2 is a possible D gene (5 bases). V was trimmed by 3 bases and J by 10 bases, leaving 22 bases between them. Germline loops: CDR1 MGHRA, CDR2 YSYEKL. The CDR3 runs 16 residues. CDR3 protein: CASSQEALSRGREQFF. In nucleotides, the CDR3 is TGCGCCAGCAGCCAGGAGGCGCTTAGTAGAGGTCGGGAGCAGTTCTTC.

DNA for the CDR3: TGCGCCAGCAGCCAAGATCGGGTAGCGGGAACGTCCTACAATGAGCAGTTCTTC. Translating gives CASSQDRVAGTSYNEQFF. The rearrangement joins TRBV4-3 to TRBJ2-1, with 8 bases identical to TRBD2. V dropped 0 bases and J dropped 1; count of bases not matched to a gene: 8. This CDR3 has 18 amino acids. CDR1 is LGHNA, CDR2 YSLEER, per germline.

The chain couples TRBV2 to TRBJ1-1; D is uncertain. Trimming stripped 8 bases from V and 1 base from J, with 8 bases between. Germline lookup yields CDR1 SNHLY and CDR2 FYNNEI. This CDR3 contains 12 residues. The CDR3 bases are TGTGCCAGCGGGCCGGAGAACACTGAAGCTTTCTTT. Protein: CASGPENTEAFF.

V and J are TRBV5-4 and TRBJ1-6; perhaps TRBD1 as D (6 bases). The V end was cut by 0 bases, the J end by 7 bases, with 11 bases between. This CDR3 has 15 residues. Germline V gives CDR1 SGHNT, CDR2 YYREEE (reference sequence). CDR3 in amino acids: CASSLATGGNSPLHF. The CDR3 nucleotides read TGTGCCAGCAGCTTGGCGACAGGTGGGAATTCACCCCTCCACTTT.

This clone appeared once. V is TRBV27 and J is TRBJ2-7; TRBD2 matches at 8 bases. Trimming removed 0 bases from V and 7 bases from J; junction bases left unmatched: 8. The CDR3 contains 15 residues. The germline CDR1 and CDR2 sequences are MNHEY and SMNVEV (reference sequence). DNA for the CDR3: TGTGCCAGCAGTTTATCCTTTAGGCGGGGGGATGAGCAGTACTTC. Translation: CASSLSFRRGDEQYF.

This chain connects TRBV5-5 to TRBJ1-6; TRBD1 is a possible D gene (5 bases). Trimming shortened V by 2 bases and J by 9 bases, and 24 bases separated the two germline ends. Germline V gene data show CDR1 as SGHKS and CDR2 as YYEKEE (reference sequence). The CDR3 has 18 residues. CDR3 nucleotide sequence: TGTGCCAGCAGCTTACTGCCGGGTGGAGGGGATCCTGGTTCACCCCTCCACTTT. The encoded protein is CASSLLPGGGDPGSPLHF.

V and J are TRBV7-2 and TRBJ2-4; D is uncertain. CDR1 is SGHTA, CDR2 FQGNSA, per germline. V was trimmed by 1 base and J by 0 bases, leaving 10 bases between them. The CDR3 runs 16 residues. The CDR3 loop reads CASSLGAAPAKNIQYF. The CDR3 nucleotides are TGTGCCAGCAGCTTAGGGGCCGCGCCAGCCAAAAACATTCAGTACTTC.

In its sample, this clone was seen a few times. The rearrangement joins TRBV7-2 to TRBJ2-3; 9 nucleotides align to TRBD2. From germline, CDR1 is SGHTA and CDR2 FQGNSA. The CDR3 is 16 amino acids. The junction had 6 bases not matched to a gene; V was cut back by 0 bases and J by 5 bases. The CDR3 DNA sequence: TGTGCCAGCAGCTTAGCCTCGCGGGGGGGCCGAGATACGCAGTATTTT. Encoded protein: CASSLASRGGRDTQYF.

V usage is TRBV7-8 and J usage is TRBJ2-2; TRBD2 agrees at 7 bases. Germline loops: CDR1 SGHVS, CDR2 FQNEAQ. The CDR3 has 13 amino acids. V gave up 11 bases and J gave up 5 bases; unmatched junction bases: 8. The CDR3: CAGTKRETGELFF. For the CDR3, the DNA is TGTGCCGGCACCAAGCGGGAAACCGGGGAGCTGTTTTTT.

The rearrangement links TRBV27 to TRBJ2-7; 13 nucleotides match TRBD2. The trim removed 5 bases at V and 6 bases at J, leaving 7 bases unmatched. Germline CDR1 MNHEY, CDR2 SMNVEV (reference sequence). The CDR3 is 15 amino acids. For the CDR3, the DNA is TGTGCCAGCAGTAGAGGGACTAGCGGGAATAGCGAGCAGTACTTC. Amino acids: CASSRGTSGNSEQYF.

This chain joins TRBV4-3 and TRBJ2-6; D is undetermined. Germline-derived CDR1 and CDR2 are LGHNA and YSLEER. The CDR3 is 16 residues long. The V end lost 0 bases, the J end lost 0 bases, and 6 bases lay between the germline ends. CDR3 nucleotide sequence: TGCGCCAGCAGCCAAGATAGCAACTCTGGGGCCAACGTCCTGACTTTC. This codes for CASSQDSNSGANVLTF.

The chain recombines TRBV30 with TRBJ1-2; TRBD1 matches 10 bases. The CDR3 has 13 amino acids. V gave up 3 bases and J gave up 8 bases; unmatched junction bases: 6. Germline CDR1 is GTSNPN and CDR2 is SVGIG (reference sequence). The CDR3 loop is CAWSDRGRVGYTF. The CDR3 DNA reads TGTGCCTGGAGCGACAGGGGGCGAGTCGGCTACACCTTC.

J is TRBJ2-7 and V is TRBV25-1; TRBD2 matches at 9 bases. CDR1 and CDR2 (germline): MGHDK, SYGVNS. The CDR3 is 15 residues long. Trimming removed 5 bases from V and 6 bases from J; junction bases left unmatched: 11. DNA of the CDR3: TGTGCCAGCAGTCCCCTGGGAGCGGGAGGCGCCGAGCAGTACTTC. Its protein product is CASSPLGAGGAEQYF.

This clone was counted a few times. The gene calls are TRBV19 and TRBJ1-1; 10 nucleotides line up with TRBD1. This CDR3 is built from 14 residues. Germline-derived CDR1 and CDR2 are LNHDA and SQIVND (reference sequence). V lost 5 bases and J lost 4; bases outside the gene matches: 4. The CDR3 DNA sequence: TGTGCCAGTAGTCCCAGGACAGGGGGCACTGAAGCTTTCTTT. Amino acid sequence: CASSPRTGGTEAFF.

The chain uses TRBV6-5 and TRBJ1-4, with D possibly being TRBD1 (5 bases). CDR3 length equals 16 residues. Looked up from germline, CDR1 is MNHEY and CDR2 is SVGAGI. The V and J ends lost 0 bases and 8 bases respectively, with 16 bases between them. DNA of the CDR3: TGTGCCAGCAGTTACTCAGATACAGGAACCACCGAAAAACTGTTTTTT. The encoded protein is CASSYSDTGTTEKLFF.

The chain couples TRBV28 to TRBJ2-3; a possible D gene is TRBD1 (5 bases). V gave up 11 bases and J gave up 4 bases, with 19 bases separating them. The CDR3 totals 14 residues. Germline CDR1 is MDHEN and CDR2 is SYDVKM. Written as DNA, the CDR3 is TGTGCCGCAACCGGGCTGGGGCCCGCAGATACGCAGTATTTT. This encodes CAATGLGPADTQYF.

The CDR3 DNA reads TGTGCCAGCAGCTTAGACAGGGCCACCGGGGAGCTGTTTTTT. Translation gives CASSLDRATGELFF. The chain has TRBV7-2 and TRBJ2-2; D perhaps matches TRBD1 (6 bases). With 1 base removed from V and 4 bases from J, the gap between germline ends came to 7 bases. The CDR3 covers 14 residues. Germline V gene sequence: CDR1 SGHTA, CDR2 FQGNSA.

As regards this clone: At one end the junction does not follow the germline gene, possibly because of a read error. The chain employs TRBV7-9 and TRBJ1-1; TRBD1 is a possible D gene (5 bases). Germline-derived CDR1 and CDR2 are SEHNR and FQNEAQ (reference sequence). The CDR3 contains 16 residues. The CDR3 DNA reads as TGTTCCAGCAGCGGAGGGAGGGGCAGGTTGAACACTGAAGCTTTCTTT. Amino acids: CSSSGGRGRLNTEAFF.

In DNA form, the CDR3 reads TGTGCCAGCAGCTTAGCCTGGAGGACAGGAGCCTACGAGCAGTACTTC. It is translated as CASSLAWRTGAYEQYF. V and J are TRBV7-9 and TRBJ2-7; TRBD1 matches at 7 bases. V lost 0 bases to trimming and J lost 2 bases; unmatched junction nucleotides: 7. CDR1 is SEHNR, CDR2 FQNEAQ, per germline (reference sequence). The CDR3 contains 16 residues.

As concerns this clone: Relative to the germline gene, one junction end is altered; a read error may explain this. The chain is built from TRBV7-9 and TRBJ2-3; D might be TRBD1 (6 bases). CDR3 size: 15 residues. CDR1 is SEHNR and CDR2 is FQNEAQ in the germline V gene (reference sequence). The CDR3 loop reads CSSLQATGDTDTQYF. CDR3 bases: TGTTCCAGCCTTCAAGCGACAGGCGACACAGATACGCAGTATTTT.

Of note for this clone: One junction end does not reproduce the germline sequence, and a read error may be involved. The chain is built from TRBV7-9 and TRBJ1-2, with D hard to call. Germline values: CDR1 SEHNR, CDR2 FQNEAQ (reference sequence). This CDR3 comprises 14 residues. DNA for the CDR3: TGTTCCAGCAGCGCCGAGGGTCCAGGTTATGGCTACACCTTC. This sequence encodes CSSSAEGPGYGYTF.

The rearrangement uses TRBV7-9 and TRBJ2-5; the D gene is possibly TRBD1 (7 bases). The CDR3 covers 12 residues. With 8 bases removed from V and 7 bases from J, the gap between germline ends came to 14 bases. Germline CDR1 and CDR2: SEHNR and FQNEAQ (reference sequence). The chain's CDR3 is CASSRGTGTQYF. DNA for the CDR3: TGTGCCAGCTCCAGGGGGACTGGGACCCAGTACTTC.

The chain is built from TRBV11-2 and TRBJ2-5, with TRBD2 identical over 16 bases. The V gene's germline CDR1 is SGHAT and CDR2 FQNNGV. V shed 3 bases, J shed 0 bases, and the junction held 4 bases outside the gene matches. The CDR3 is made up of 18 amino acids. CDR3 sequence (DNA): TGTGCCAGCAGCTTGGGGACTAGCGGGGGGGCGGACCAAGAGACCCAGTACTTC. Protein: CASSLGTSGGADQETQYF.

V usage is TRBV6-6 and J usage is TRBJ2-5; TRBD1 aligns across 8 bases. Unmatched junction bases numbered 6, after V lost 5 bases and J lost 1 base. Germline values: CDR1 MNHNY, CDR2 SVGAGI (reference sequence). The CDR3 sequence is 15 residues long. CDR3 sequence reads: CASSPDRGIQETQYF. CDR3 nucleotide sequence: TGTGCCAGCAGTCCCGACAGGGGTATCCAAGAGACCCAGTACTTC.

The chain recombines TRBV9 with TRBJ2-2, with 10 bases lining up with TRBD1. The germline CDR1 and CDR2 sequences are SGDLS and YYNGEE. The length of the CDR3 is 14 residues. The J segment lost 7 bases and the V segment lost 2 bases, leaving 2 bases of the junction unmatched. In DNA, the CDR3 is TGTGCCAGCAGCGTGACAGGGGGCCTCGGGGAGCTGTTTTTT. It translates to CASSVTGGLGELFF. The full variable domain, completed using reference TRBV9 and TRBJ2-2, is DSGVTQTPKHLITATGQRVTLRCSPRSGDLSVYWYQQSLDQGLQFLIQYYNGEERAKGNILERFSAQQFPDLHSELNLSSLELGDSALYFCASSVTGGLGELFFGEGSRLTVL.